This T cell receptor (beta chain) was found in a study of cytomegalovirus exposure and HLA in healthy donors. Whole-study findings and limits: Reports indicate that TCR beta sequences accurately predicted the HLA-A and HLA-B alleles of most subjects. In an earlier analysis, about 87% or about 30%: the productive usage of most TCR beta V segments. CMV serostatus was the sole immune exposure data available. Later analysis showed most CMV-associated TCR beta chains appearing HLA-restricted.

The study ran its PCR with 60 Vbeta and 13 Jbeta primers. Libraries were prepared by immunoSEQ multiplex PCR; TCRdb keeps only in-frame clonotypes and omits some of them. Of 250,000 to 350,000 clones detected, more than 80% appear once; the ten largest clones hold almost 4%. Concerning this clone itself: The target antigen is unknown.

V lost 0 bases to trimming and J lost 2 bases; unmatched junction nucleotides: 20. The CDR3 consists of 21 residues. Per the germline V gene, CDR1 is SGHRS and CDR2 is YFSETQ. The gene calls are TRBV5-1 and TRBJ2-3; 8 positions match TRBD1. The sequence derives from a man aged 35 to 55 in good health and CMV-seropositive. The sequencing sample was made of PBMCs. The CDR3 here is CASSLAHPGQVLRRDTDTQYF. As DNA, the CDR3 is TGCGCCAGCAGCTTGGCCCACCCGGGACAGGTCTTACGCCGGGACACAGATACGCAGTATTTT.